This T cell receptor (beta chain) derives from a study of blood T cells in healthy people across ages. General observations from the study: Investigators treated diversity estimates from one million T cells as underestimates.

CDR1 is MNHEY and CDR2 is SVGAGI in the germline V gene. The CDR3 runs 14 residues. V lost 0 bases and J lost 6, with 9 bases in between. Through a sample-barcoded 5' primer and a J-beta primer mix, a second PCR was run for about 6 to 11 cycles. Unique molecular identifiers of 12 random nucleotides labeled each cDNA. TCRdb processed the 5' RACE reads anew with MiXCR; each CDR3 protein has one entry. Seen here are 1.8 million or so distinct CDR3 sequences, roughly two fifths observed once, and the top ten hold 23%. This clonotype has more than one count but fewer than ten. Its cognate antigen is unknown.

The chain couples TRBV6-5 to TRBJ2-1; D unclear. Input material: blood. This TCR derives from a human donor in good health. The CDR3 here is CASSYSIGFNEQFF. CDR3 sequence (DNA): TGTGCCAGCAGTTACTCGATCGGATTCAATGAGCAGTTCTTC.